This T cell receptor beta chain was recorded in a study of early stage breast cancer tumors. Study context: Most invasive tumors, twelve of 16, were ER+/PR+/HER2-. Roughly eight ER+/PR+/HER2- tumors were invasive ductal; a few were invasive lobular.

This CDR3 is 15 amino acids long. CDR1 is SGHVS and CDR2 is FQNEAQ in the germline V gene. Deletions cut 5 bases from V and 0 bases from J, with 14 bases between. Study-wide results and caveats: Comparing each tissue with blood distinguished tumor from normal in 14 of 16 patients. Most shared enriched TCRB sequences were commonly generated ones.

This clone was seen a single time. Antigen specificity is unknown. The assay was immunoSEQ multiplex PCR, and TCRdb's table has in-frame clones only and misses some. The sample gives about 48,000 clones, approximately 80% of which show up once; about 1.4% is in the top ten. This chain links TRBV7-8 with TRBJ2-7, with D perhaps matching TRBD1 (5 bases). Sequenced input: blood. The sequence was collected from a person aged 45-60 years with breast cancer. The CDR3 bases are TGTGCCAGCAGCCCTGGGGCTGGGGCCTCCTACGAGCAGTACTTC. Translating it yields CASSPGAGASYEQYF.